This T cell receptor beta chain was profiled in a study of cytomegalovirus exposure and HLA in healthy donors. The study's findings and limits: The authors later linked a missense DCLRE1C variant to TCR beta V- and J-gene trimming. High specificity and sensitivity for cytomegalovirus status were reported for the classifier. A previous analysis found most TCR beta V segments productive roughly 87% or roughly 30% of the time. Under in vitro conditions, three CMV-associated chains were confirmed as specific for CMV antigens.

The V gene lost 3 bases and the J gene lost 5 bases, with 16 bases spanning the gap. The CDR3 spans 15 residues. The germline gives CDR1 MDHEN, CDR2 SYDVKM. A remark on this clone: Its antigen is undetermined.

Researchers ran the PCR with 60 Vbeta and 13 Jbeta primers. Some clones are missing from TCRdb's copy, which holds only in-frame ones; the method was immunoSEQ multiplex PCR. The table records 150,000 to 200,000 clones, over 70% of them present only once. The sequence was collected from a woman aged 25 to 39 in good health and CMV-seronegative. The source material was PBMCs. V is TRBV28 and J is TRBJ1-1, with a tentative D call TRBD1 (5 bases). Here the CDR3 DNA reads TGTGCCAGCAGTTTTGGGGGTACTGGGAGGACTGAAGCTTTCTTT. Translating it yields CASSFGGTGRTEAFF.